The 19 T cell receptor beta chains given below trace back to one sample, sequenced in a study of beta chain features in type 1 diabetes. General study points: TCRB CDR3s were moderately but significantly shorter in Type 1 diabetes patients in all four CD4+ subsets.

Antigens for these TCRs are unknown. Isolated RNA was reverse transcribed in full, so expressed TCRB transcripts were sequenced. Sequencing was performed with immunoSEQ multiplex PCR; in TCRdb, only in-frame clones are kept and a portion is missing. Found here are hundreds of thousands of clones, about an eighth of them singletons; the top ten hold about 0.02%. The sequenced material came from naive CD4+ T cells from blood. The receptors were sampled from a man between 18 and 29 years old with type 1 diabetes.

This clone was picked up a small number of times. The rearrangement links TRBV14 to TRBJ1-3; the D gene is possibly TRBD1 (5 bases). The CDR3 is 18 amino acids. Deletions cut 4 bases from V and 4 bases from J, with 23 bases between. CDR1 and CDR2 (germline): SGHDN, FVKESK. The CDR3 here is CASSLGRSKGRVGNTIYF. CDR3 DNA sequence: TGTGCCAGCAGCCTGGGGAGGTCAAAGGGACGGGTCGGAAACACCATATATTTT.

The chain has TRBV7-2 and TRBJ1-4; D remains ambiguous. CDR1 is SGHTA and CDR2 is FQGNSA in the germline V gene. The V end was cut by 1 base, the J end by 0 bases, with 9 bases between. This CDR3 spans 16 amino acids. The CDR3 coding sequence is TGTGCCAGCAGCTTAGTCTGGGGAGCAACTAATGAAAAACTGTTTTTT. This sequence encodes CASSLVWGATNEKLFF.

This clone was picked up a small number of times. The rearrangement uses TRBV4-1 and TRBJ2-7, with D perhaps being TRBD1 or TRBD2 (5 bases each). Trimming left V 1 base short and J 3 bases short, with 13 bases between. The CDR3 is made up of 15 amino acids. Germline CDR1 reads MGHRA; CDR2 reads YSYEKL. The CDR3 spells CASSQGGTPNYEQYF. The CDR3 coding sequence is TGCGCCAGCAGCCAAGGTGGGACCCCGAACTACGAGCAGTACTTC.

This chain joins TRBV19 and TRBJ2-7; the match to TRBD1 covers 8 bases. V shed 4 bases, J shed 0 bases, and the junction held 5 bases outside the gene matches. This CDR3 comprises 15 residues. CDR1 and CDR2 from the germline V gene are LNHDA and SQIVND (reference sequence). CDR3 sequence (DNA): TGTGCCAGTAGTACTGCGGGACAGGCCTCCTACGAGCAGTACTTC. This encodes CASSTAGQASYEQYF.

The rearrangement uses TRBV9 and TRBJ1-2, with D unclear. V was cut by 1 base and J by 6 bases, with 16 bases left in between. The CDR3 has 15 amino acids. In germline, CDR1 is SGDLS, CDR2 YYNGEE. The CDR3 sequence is CASSVSDNTAHGYTF. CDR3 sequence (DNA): TGTGCCAGCAGCGTATCCGACAATACGGCCCATGGCTACACCTTC.

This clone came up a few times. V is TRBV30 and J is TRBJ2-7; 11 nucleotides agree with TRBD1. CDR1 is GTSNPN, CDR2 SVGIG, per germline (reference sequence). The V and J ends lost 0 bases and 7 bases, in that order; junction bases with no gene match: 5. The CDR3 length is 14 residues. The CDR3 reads CAWSVWTGGKEQYF. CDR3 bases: TGTGCCTGGAGTGTTTGGACAGGGGGCAAAGAGCAGTACTTC. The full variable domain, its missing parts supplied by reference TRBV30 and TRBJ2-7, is SQTIHQWPATLVQPVGSPLSLECTVEGTSNPNLYWYRQAAGRGLQLLFYSVGIGQISSEVPQNLSASRPQDRQFILSSKKLLLSDSGFYLCAWSVWTGGKEQYFGPGTRLTVT.

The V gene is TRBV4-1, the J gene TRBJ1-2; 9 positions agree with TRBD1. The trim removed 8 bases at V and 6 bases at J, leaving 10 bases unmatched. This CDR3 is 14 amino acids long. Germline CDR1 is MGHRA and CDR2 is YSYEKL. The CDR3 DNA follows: TGCGCCAGCGCCTGGGGCCGACAGGGGGATGGCTACACCTTC. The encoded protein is CASAWGRQGDGYTF.

The CDR3 here is CSVEEGQGIVGYTF. As DNA, the CDR3 is TGCAGCGTTGAAGAGGGACAGGGGATAGTTGGCTACACCTTC. The V gene is TRBV29-1, the J gene TRBJ1-2, with TRBD1 matching over 10 bases. The CDR3 consists of 14 residues. CDR1 and CDR2 from the germline V gene are SQVTM and ANQGSEA. The V segment lost 0 bases and the J segment 7 bases; nucleotides outside the gene matches: 5. The full variable domain, rest sourced from reference TRBV29-1 and TRBJ1-2, is SAVISQKPSRDICQRGTSLTIQCQVDSQVTMMFWYRQQPGQSLTLIATANQGSEATYESGFVIDKFPISRPNLTFSTLTVSNMSPEDSSIYLCSVEEGQGIVGYTFGSGTRLTVV.

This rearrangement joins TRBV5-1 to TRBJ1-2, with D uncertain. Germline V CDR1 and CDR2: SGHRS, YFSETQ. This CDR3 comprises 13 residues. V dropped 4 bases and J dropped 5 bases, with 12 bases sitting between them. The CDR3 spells CASSGSGSYGYTF. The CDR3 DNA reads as TGCGCCAGCAGCGGATCGGGGTCTTATGGCTACACCTTC.

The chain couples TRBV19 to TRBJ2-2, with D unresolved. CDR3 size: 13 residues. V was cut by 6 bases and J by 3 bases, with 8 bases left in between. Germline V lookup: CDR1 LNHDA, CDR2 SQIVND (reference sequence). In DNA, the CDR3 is TGTGCCAGTAGCATGGGTTACACCGGGGAGCTGTTTTTT. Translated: CASSMGYTGELFF.

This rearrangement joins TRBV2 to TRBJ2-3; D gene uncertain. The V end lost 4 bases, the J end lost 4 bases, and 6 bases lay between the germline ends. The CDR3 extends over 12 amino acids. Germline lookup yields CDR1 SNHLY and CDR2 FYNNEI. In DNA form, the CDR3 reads TGTGCCAGCAGTGGTGTTGCAGATACGCAGTATTTT. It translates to CASSGVADTQYF.

The CDR3, as DNA: TGTGCCAGCAGCTCCTTAGGGGACAGGGAAGATGGAAACACCATATATTTT. It codes for CASSSLGDREDGNTIYF. The rearrangement joins TRBV7-9 to TRBJ1-3; 9 bases fit TRBD1. Losses at the gene ends were 4 bases for V and 3 bases for J; bases not matched to a gene: 10. The CDR3 contains 17 residues. Germline V CDR1 and CDR2: SEHNR, FQNEAQ (reference sequence).

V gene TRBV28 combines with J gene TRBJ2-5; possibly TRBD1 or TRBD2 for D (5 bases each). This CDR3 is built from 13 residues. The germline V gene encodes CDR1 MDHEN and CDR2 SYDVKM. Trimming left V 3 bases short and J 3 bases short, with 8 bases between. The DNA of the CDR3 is TGTGCCAGCAGTTTGGGGGAAGAAGAGACCCAGTACTTC. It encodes CASSLGEEETQYF.

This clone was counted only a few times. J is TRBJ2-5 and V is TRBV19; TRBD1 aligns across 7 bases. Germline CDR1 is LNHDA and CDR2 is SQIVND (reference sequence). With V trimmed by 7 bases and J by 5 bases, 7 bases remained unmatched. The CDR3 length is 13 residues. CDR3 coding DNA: TGTGCCAGTAAACAGGGGTCAGGGGAGACCCAGTACTTC. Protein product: CASKQGSGETQYF.

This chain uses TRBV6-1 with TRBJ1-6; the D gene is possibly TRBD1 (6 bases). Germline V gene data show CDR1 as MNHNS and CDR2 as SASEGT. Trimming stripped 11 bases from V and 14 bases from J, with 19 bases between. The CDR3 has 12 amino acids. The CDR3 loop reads CAGSGGALSLHF. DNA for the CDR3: TGTGCCGGATCCGGGGGGGCCCTGTCCCTCCACTTT.

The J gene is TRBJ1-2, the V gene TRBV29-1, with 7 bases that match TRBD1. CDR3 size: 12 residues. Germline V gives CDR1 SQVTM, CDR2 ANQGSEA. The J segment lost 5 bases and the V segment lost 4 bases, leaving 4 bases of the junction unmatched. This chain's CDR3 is CSVGEQGYGYTF. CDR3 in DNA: TGCAGCGTTGGGGAACAGGGGTATGGCTACACCTTC.

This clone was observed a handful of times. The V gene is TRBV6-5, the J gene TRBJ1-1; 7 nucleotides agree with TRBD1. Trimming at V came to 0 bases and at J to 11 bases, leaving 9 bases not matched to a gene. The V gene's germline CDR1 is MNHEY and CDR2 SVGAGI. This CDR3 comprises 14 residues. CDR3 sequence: CASSYSQTGPVAFF. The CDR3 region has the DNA TGTGCCAGCAGTTACTCCCAGACAGGGCCGGTGGCTTTCTTT.

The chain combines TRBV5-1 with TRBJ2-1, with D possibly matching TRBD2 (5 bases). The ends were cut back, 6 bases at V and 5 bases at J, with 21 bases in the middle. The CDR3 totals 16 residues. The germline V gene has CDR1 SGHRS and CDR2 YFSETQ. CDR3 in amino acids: CASTLPGSSSDNEQFF. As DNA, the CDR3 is TGCGCCAGCACTTTGCCGGGGAGCAGCTCTGACAATGAGCAGTTCTTC.

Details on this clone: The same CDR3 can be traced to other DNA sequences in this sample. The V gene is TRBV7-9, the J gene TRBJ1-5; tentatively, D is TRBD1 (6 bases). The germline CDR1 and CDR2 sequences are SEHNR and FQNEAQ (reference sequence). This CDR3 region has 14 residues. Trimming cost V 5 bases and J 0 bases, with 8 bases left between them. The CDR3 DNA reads TGTGCCAGCAGCCTACAGGGTAGCAATCAGCCCCAGCATTTT. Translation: CASSLQGSNQPQHF. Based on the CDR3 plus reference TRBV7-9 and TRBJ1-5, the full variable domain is DTGVSQNPRHKITKRGQNVTFRCDPISEHNRLYWYRQTLGQGPEFLTYFQNEAQLEKSRLLSDRFSAERPKGSFSTLEIQRTEQGDSAMYLCASSLQGSNQPQHFGDGTRLSIL.